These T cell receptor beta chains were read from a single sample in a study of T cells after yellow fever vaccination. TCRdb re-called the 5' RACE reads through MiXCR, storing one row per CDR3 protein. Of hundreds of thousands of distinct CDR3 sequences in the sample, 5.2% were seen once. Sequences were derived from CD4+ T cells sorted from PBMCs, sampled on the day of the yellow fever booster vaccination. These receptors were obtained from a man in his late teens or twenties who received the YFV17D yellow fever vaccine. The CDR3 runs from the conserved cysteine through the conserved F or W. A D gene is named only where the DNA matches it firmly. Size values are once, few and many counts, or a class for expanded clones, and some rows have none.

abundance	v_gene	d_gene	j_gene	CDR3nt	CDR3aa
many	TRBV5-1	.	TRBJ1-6	TGCGCCAGCAGCTCTCAGGGGAATTCACCCCTCCACTTT	CASSSQGNSPLHF
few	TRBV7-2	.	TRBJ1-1	TGTGCCAGCAGCCGACAGTTGAACACTGAAGCTTTCTTT	CASSRQLNTEAFF
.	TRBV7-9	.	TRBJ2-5	TGTGCCAGCAGCTTAGGGGAAGGAAAGACCCAGTACTTC	CASSLGEGKTQYF
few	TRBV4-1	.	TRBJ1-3	TGCGCCAGCAGCCACCCCTCTGGAAACACCATATATTTT	CASSHPSGNTIYF
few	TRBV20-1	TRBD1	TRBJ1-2	TGCAGTGCCCAAGACAGGGTTACTAACTATGGCTACACCTTC	CSAQDRVTNYGYTF
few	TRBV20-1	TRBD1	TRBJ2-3	TGCAGTGCTAGCGGAGGGGGACAGGGCGATACGCAGTATTTT	CSASGGGQGDTQYF
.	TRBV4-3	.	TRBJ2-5	TGCGCCAGCAGCCAAGATAGTCAGGCCGGGACCCAGTACTTC	CASSQDSQAGTQYF
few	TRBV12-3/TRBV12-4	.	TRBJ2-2	TGTGCCAGCTTTCGGGACACCGGGGAGCTGTTTTTT	CASFRDTGELFF
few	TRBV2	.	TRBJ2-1	TGTGCCAGCAGTGAGCAGGGTTTAAACAATGAGCAGTTCTTC	CASSEQGLNNEQFF
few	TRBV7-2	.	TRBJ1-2	TGTGCCAGCAGCTTACGGGGGGAATATGGCTACACCTTC	CASSLRGEYGYTF
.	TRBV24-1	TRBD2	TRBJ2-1	TGTGCCACCGGACTAGCGGGGGGTGAGCAGTTCTTC	CATGLAGGEQFF
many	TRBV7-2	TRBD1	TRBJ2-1	TGTGCCAGCAGCCCGACGGGACAGGGGTACAATGAGCAGTTCTTC	CASSPTGQGYNEQFF
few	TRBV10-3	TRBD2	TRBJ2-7	TGTGCCATCAGCCTGGCGGGGGGGCCCGACGAGCAGTACTTC	CAISLAGGPDEQYF
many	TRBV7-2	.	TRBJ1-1	TGTGCCAGCAGCTCAGGTTTCATGTACACTGAAGCTTTCTTT	CASSSGFMYTEAFF
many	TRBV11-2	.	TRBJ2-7	TGTGCCAGCAGCTTCGAACGATCACACACCTACGAGCAGTACTTC	CASSFERSHTYEQYF
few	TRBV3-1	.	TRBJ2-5	TGTGCCAGCAGCCAAGGTGGGGGAGTAGAGACCCAGTACTTC	CASSQGGGVETQYF
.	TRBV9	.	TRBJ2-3	TGTGCCAGCAGCGCACGCGGGGATTACACAGATACGCAGTATTTT	CASSARGDYTDTQYF